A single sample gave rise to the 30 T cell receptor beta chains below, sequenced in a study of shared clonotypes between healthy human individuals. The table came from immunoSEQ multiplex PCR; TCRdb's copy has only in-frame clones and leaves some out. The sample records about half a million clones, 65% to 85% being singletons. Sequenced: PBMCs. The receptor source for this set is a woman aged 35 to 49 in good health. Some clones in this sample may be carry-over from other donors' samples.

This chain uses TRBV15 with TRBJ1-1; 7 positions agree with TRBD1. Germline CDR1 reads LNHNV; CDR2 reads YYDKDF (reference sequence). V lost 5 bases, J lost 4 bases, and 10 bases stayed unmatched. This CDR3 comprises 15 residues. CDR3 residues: CATSPRQGWGTEAFF. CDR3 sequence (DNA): TGTGCCACCAGCCCCCGACAGGGCTGGGGCACTGAAGCTTTCTTT.

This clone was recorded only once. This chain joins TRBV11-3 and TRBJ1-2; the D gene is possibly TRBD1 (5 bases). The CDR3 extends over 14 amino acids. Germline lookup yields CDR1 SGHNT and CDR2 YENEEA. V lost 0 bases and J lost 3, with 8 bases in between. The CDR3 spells CASSLDDSHYGYTF. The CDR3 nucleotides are TGTGCCAGCAGCTTAGATGACAGCCACTATGGCTACACCTTC.

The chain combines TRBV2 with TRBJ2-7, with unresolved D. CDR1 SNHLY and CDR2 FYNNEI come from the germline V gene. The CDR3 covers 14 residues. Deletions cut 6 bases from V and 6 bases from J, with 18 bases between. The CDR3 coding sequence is TGTGCCAGCAGGTCGGCCGGGTTCACTTCCGAGCAGTACTTC. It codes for CASRSAGFTSEQYF.

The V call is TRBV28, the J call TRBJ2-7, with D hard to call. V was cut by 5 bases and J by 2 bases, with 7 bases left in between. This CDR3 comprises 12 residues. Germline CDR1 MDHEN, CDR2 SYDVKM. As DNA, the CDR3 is TGTGCCAGCAGTCCCCTCGCCTACGAGCAGTACTTC. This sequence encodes CASSPLAYEQYF.

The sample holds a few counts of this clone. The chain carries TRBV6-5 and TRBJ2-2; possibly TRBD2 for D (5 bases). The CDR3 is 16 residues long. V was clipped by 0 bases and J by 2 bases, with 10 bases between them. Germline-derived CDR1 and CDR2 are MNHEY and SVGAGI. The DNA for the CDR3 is TGTGCCAGCAGTTACTCGACCGGGAAAAACACCGGGGAGCTGTTTTTT. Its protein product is CASSYSTGKNTGELFF.

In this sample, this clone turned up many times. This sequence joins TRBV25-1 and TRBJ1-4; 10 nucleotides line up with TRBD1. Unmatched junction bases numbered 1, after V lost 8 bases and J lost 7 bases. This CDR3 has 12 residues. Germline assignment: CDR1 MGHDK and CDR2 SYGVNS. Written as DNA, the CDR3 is TGTGCCAGCGACAGGGGGCGTGAAAAACTGTTTTTT. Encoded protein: CASDRGREKLFF. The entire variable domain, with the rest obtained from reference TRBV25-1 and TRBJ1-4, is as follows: EADIYQTPRYLVIGTGKKITLECSQTMGHDKMYWYQQDPGMELHLIHYSYGVNSTEKGDLSSESTVSRIRTEHFPLTLESARPSHTSQYLCASDRGREKLFFGSGTQLSVL.

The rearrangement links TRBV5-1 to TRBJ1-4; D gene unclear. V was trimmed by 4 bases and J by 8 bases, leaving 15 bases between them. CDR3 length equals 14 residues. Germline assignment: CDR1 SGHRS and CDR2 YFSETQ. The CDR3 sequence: CASSGGRPGEKLFF. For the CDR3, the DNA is TGCGCCAGCAGCGGAGGCCGGCCGGGCGAAAAACTGTTTTTT.

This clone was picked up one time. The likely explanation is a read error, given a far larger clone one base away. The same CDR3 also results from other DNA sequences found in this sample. The CDR3 region is CATSRSHATQSTKNIQYF. The CDR3 DNA sequence: TGTGCCACTAGCAGAAGCCATGCTACACAATCTACCAAAAACATTCAGTACTTC. V and J are TRBV15 and TRBJ2-4; the D is unclear. The CDR3 consists of 18 residues. CDR1 LNHNV and CDR2 YYDKDF come from the germline V gene (reference sequence).

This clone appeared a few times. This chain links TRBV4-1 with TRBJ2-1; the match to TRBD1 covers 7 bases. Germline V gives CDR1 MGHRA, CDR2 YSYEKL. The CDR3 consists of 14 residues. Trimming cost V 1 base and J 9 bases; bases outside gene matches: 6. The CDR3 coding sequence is TGCGCCAGCAGCCAAGTCCTCAGGGGGAGTGAGCAGTTCTTC. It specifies CASSQVLRGSEQFF.

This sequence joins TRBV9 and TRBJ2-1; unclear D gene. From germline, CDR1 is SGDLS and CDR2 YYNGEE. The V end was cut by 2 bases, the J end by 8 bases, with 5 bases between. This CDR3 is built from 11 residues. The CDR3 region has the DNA TGTGCCAGCAGCGTCCGGGATGAGCAGTTCTTC. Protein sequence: CASSVRDEQFF.

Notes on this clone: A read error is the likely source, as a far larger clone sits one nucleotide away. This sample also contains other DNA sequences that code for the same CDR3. This CDR3 reads CATPGASGRSYEQYF. Written as DNA, the CDR3 is TGTGCCACACCCGGGGCTAGCGGGAGGTCCTATGAGCAGTACTTC. The chain employs TRBV2 and TRBJ2-7; TRBD2 agrees at 11 bases. There are 15 residues in the CDR3. Germline-derived CDR1 and CDR2 are SNHLY and FYNNEI.

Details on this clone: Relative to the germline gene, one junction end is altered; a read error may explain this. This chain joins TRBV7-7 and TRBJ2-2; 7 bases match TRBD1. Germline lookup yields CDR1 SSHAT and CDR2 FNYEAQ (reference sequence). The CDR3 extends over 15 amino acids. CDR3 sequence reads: CASSKDRPPSGELFF. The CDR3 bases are TGTGCTAGCAGCAAGGACAGGCCCCCGTCCGGGGAGCTGTTTTTT.

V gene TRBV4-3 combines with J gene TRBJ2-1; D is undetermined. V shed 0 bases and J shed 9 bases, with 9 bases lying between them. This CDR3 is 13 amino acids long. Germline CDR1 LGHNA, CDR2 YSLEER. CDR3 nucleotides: TGCGCCAGCAGCCAAGACCGAGCAAGTGAGCAGTTCTTC. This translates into CASSQDRASEQFF.

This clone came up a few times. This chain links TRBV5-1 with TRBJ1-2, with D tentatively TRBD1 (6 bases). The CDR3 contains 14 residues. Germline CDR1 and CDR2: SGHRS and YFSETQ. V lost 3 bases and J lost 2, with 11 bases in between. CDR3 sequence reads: CASSSGQYNYGYTF. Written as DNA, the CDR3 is TGCGCCAGCAGCTCCGGACAGTACAACTATGGCTACACCTTC.

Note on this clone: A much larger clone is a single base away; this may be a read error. Written as DNA, the CDR3 is TGTGCCAGCAGTGAAGCGGCGGGAGGGTCAGATACGCAGTATTTT. Its translation is CASSEAAGGSDTQYF. This sequence joins TRBV6-1 and TRBJ2-3, with 9 bases fitting TRBD2. This CDR3 has 15 residues. Trimming took 0 bases from V and 4 from J; bases not matched to a gene: 2. The germline V gene has CDR1 MNHNS and CDR2 SASEGT.

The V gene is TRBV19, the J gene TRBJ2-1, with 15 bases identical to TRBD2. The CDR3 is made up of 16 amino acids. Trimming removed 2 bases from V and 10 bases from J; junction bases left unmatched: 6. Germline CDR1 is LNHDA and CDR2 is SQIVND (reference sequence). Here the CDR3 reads CASSIRGLAGGAEQFF. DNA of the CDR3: TGTGCCAGTAGTATAAGAGGACTAGCGGGAGGGGCGGAGCAGTTCTTC.

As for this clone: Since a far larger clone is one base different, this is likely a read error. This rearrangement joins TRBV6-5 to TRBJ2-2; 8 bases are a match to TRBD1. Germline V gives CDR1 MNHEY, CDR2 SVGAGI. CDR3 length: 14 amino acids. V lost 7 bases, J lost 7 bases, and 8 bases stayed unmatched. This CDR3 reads CASTTDRASGELFF. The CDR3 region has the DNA TGTGCCAGCACCACGGACAGGGCCAGCGGGGAGCTGTTTTTT.

The chain's CDR3 is CASSPTGGFGANVLTF. The CDR3 nucleotides read TGTGCCAGTAGCCCTACAGGGGGCTTTGGGGCCAACGTCCTGACTTTC. The chain has TRBV19 and TRBJ2-6; 9 nucleotides agree with TRBD1. Losses at the gene ends were 6 bases for V and 3 bases for J; bases not matched to a gene: 6. The CDR3 extends over 16 amino acids. Germline values: CDR1 LNHDA, CDR2 SQIVND (reference sequence).

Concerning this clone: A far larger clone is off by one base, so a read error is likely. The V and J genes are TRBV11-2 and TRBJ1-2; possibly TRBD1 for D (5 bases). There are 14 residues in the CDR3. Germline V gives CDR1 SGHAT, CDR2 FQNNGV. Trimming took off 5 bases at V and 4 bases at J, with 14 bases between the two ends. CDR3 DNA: TGTGCCAGCAGCCCCGACAGTACGAGCTATGGCTACACCTTC. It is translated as CASSPDSTSYGYTF.

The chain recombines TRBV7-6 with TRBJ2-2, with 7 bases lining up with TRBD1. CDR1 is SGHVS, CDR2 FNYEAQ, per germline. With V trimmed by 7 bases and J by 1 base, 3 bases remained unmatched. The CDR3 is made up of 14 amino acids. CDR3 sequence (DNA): TGTGCCAGCACCTGGACAGGGAACACCGGGGAGCTGTTTTTT. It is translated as CASTWTGNTGELFF.

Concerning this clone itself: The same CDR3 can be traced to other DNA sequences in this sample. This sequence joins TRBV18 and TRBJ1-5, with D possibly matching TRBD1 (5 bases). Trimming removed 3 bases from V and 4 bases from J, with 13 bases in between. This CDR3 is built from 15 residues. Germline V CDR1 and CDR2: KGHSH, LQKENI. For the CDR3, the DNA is TGTGCCAGCTCACCGACGGGGGGAGGAAATCAGCCCCAGCATTTT. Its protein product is CASSPTGGGNQPQHF.

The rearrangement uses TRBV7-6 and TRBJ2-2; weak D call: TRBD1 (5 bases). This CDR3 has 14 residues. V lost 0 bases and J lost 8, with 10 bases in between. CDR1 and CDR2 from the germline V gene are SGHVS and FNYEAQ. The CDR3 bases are TGTGCCAGCAGCTTAGCGTCTGGGGCAGGGGAGCTGTTTTTT. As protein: CASSLASGAGELFF.

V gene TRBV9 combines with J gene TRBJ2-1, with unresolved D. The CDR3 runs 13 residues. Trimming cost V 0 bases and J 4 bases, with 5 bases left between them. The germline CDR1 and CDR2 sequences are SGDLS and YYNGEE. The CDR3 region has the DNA TGTGCCAGCAGCGTAGGGGTGTACAATGAGCAGTTCTTC. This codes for CASSVGVYNEQFF.

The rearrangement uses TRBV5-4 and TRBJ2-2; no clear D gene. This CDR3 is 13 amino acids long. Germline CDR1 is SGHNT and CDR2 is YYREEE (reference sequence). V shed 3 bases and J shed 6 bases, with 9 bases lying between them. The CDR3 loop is CASSSISPGELFF. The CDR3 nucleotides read TGTGCCAGCAGCTCAATCTCACCCGGGGAGCTGTTTTTT.

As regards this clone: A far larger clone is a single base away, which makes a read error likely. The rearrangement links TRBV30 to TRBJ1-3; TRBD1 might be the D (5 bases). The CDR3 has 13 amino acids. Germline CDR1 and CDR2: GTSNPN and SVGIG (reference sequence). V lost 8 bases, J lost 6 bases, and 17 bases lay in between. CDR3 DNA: TGTGCCCAGGTGGGGGGATTTGTAAACACCATATATTTT. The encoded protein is CAQVGGFVNTIYF.

In nucleotides, the CDR3 is TGTGCCAGCAGCTTGGAGGGGACTAGCGGGAACAATGAGCAGTTCTTC. Encoded protein: CASSLEGTSGNNEQFF. The J gene is TRBJ2-1, the V gene TRBV5-4; TRBD2 aligns across 13 bases. Germline V gene data show CDR1 as SGHNT and CDR2 as YYREEE (reference sequence). The CDR3 extends over 16 amino acids. V lost 0 bases to trimming and J lost 5 bases; unmatched junction nucleotides: 2.

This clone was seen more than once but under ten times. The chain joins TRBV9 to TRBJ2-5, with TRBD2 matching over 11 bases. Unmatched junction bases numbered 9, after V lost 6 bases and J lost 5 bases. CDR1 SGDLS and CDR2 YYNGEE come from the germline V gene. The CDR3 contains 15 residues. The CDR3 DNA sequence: TGTGCCAGCACCGTTAGCGGGAGGGCCGTGGAGACCCAGTACTTC. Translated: CASTVSGRAVETQYF.

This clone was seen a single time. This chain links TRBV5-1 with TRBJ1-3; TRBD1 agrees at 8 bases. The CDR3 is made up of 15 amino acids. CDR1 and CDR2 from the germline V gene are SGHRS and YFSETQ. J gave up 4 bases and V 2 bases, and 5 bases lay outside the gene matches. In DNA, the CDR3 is TGCGCCAGCAGCTTAGAGACAGGGGCCGGAAACACCATATATTTT. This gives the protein CASSLETGAGNTIYF. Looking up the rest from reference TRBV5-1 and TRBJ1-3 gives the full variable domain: KAGVTQTPRYLIKTRGQQVTLSCSPISGHRSVSWYQQTPGQGLQFLFEYFSETQRNKGNFPGRFSGRQFSNSRSEMNVSTLELGDSALYLCASSLETGAGNTIYFGEGSWLTVV.

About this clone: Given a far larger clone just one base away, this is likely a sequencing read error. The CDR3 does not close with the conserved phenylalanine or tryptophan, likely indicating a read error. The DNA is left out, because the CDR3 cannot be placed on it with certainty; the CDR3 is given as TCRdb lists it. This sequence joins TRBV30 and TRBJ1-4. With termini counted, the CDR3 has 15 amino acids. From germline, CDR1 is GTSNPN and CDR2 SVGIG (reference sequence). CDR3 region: CAWSYSSILKHPIFL.

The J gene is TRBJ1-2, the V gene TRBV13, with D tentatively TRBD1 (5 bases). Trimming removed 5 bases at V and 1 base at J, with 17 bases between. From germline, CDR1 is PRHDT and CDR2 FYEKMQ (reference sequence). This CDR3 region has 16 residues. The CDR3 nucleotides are TGTGCCAGCAGCCTTTGGAAAGGGGAAGTTAACTATGGCTACACCTTC. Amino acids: CASSLWKGEVNYGYTF.